This T cell receptor beta chain stems from a study of identifying expanded T cells in peripheral blood (dated by TCRdb to the late 2010s). Regarding the study in general: Separate aliquots of the same genomic DNA pool were sequenced to produce technical replicates, and four replicates were compared in pairs.

A note on this clone: This clone's antigen is unknown. No base qualities exist here, and no much larger clone lies one base off it.

For this chain, trimming is 0 bases at the V end and 7 bases at the J end, and the number of junction bases without a gene match is 8. For CDR1 and CDR2, the germline V gene lists SGHRS and YFSETQ. The CDR3 goes from the cysteine to the phenylalanine over 17 residues. The CDR3 DNA has 51 bases and is translated from base 1. During the collection period, no immune events, such as infections, were documented for the healthy donors. Time-dependent variance in a beta-binomial model of T-cell clone differential abundance was calibrated using healthy-donor blood repertoires as a training cohort. The training cohort was composed of approximately ten healthy donors, 3 female and 7 male. On average the donors were approximately 40 years old, and their ages spanned about 29 to 64 years. Whole blood, obtained from a commercial supplier, was collected from each healthy donor at three time points spaced roughly 14 days apart. For immunosequencing, genomic DNA was extracted from unsorted whole blood.

TCRbeta CDR3 regions were profiled with the immunoSEQ Assay using bias-controlled multiplex PCR amplification of genomic DNA. On the authors' methods: To quantify the absolute abundance of each unique TCRbeta CDR3 region, the sequences were collapsed and filtered. Differential abundance was tested with a binomial (Fisher-equivalent) model and with a beta-binomial model adding time-dependent variance fitted from healthy donors. Clones with fewer than 5 combined templates were removed, and differential abundance was called for clones with a Benjamini-Hochberg FDR below 0.01. Using the form v = (b*log(k)+a)^2, the beta-binomial variance was modeled as a function of the total template count across the two samples. TCRdb mirrors the immuneACCESS table, restricted to in-frame sequences. Some clones are absent from its copies; in checked studies, under half trace to an unresolved V gene, and the reason for the others is unknown. The V and J calls and clone size are taken from that table; D and trimming were inferred from the DNA. In all, the sample holds approximately 100,000 clones, and about 89% of those were seen once. The ten largest account for about a sixth of the sample.

Overall study results and their limits: Between technical replicates the binomial model flagged roughly 1.1 differentially abundant clones, whereas over about 2 weeks the binomial model flagged about 15 and over roughly 4 weeks around 18. Across all healthy-donor time intervals, the beta-binomial model significantly lowered both the number of clones called differentially abundant and the false-positive rate. Variance in clone template counts between approximately 2-week samples significantly increased with total template count across all healthy donors. It was expected by the authors that biological variance in healthy repertoires might increase further over much longer intervals, such as months to years.

The sequencing sample was made of blood. The sequence is built from TRBV5-1 and TRBJ2-1, with 12 junctional bases fitting TRBD2. The sequence was collected from a person between 18 and 70 years old in good health. The DNA is as follows: TGCGCCAGCAGCTTGGCAATTCTAGCGGGGGGGAAGAATGAGCAGTTCTTC. It encodes CASSLAILAGGKNEQFF.